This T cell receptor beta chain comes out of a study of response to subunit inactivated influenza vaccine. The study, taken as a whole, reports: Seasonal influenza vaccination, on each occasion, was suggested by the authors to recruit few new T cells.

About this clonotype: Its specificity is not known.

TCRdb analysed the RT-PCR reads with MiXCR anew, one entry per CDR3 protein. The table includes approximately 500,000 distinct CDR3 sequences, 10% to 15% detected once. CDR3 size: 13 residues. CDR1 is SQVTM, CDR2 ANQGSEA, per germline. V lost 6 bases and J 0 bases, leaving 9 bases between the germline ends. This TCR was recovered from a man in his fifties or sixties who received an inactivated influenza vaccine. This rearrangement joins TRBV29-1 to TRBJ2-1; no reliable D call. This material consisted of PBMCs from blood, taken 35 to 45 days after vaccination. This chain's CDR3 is CSVRPSSYNEQFF. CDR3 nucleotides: TGCAGCGTCCGACCTAGCTCCTACAATGAGCAGTTCTTC.